Ten or more counts support the clone carrying this TCR beta chain. As yet, its antigen is unknown. This sample is drawn from a study of early T cells in non-severe SARS-CoV-2 infection. The overall study: Whole-blood bulk RNA, unsorted, was sequenced, and chains were unpaired.

The TCR library protocol attached unique molecular identifiers to the individual cDNA molecules. TCRdb passed the 5' RACE reads through MiXCR, listing each CDR3 protein once. The data contain fewer than 65,000 distinct CDR3 sequences, about 8% of them singletons. Overall study results and limits: VDJdb matches were skewed toward anti-spike CD8 T cell responses.

CDR3 length: 16 amino acids. V trimming: 0 bases; J trimming: 2 bases; junction bases outside the gene matches: 7. Germline CDR1 reads SQVTM; CDR2 reads ANQGSEA. This receptor was obtained from an adult who was a healthcare worker with PCR-confirmed SARS-CoV-2 infection or an uninfected control (not recorded which). V gene TRBV29-1 combines with J gene TRBJ2-3, with 8 bases aligning to TRBD2. Source: whole blood, taken at baseline. The CDR3 region is CSVEDRLATTTDTQYF. The CDR3 DNA is TGCAGCGTTGAAGATCGACTAGCGACTACCACAGATACGCAGTATTTT.